This entry lists 17 T cell receptor beta chains sequenced from one sample in a study of blood T cell repertoires in COVID-19. The method was immunoSEQ multiplex PCR; TCRdb's version includes in-frame clones alone and lacks a portion of them. The repertoire consists of around 99,000 clones, with about 90% occurring once and the leading ten covering roughly 1.2%. Sequenced input: peripheral blood. The receptor set was obtained from a woman in her twenties or thirties with acute or convalescent COVID-19.

The chain recombines TRBV3-1 (or the pseudogene TRBV3-2) with TRBJ2-2; TRBD2 matches at 9 bases. Germline CDR1 is LGHDT and CDR2 is YNNKEL (reference sequence). The CDR3 contains 20 residues. V lost 1 base, J lost 2 bases, and 14 bases stayed unmatched. In DNA, the CDR3 is TGTGCCAGCAGCCAAGGAGGGCTAGCGGGACGGGGAAGAAACACCGGGGAGCTGTTTTTT. This sequence encodes CASSQGGLAGRGRNTGELFF.

The chain uses TRBV7-9 and TRBJ1-6; 8 bases match TRBD1. This CDR3 is built from 13 residues. V lost 4 bases and J lost 9; bases outside the gene matches: 2. CDR1 and CDR2 from the germline V gene are SEHNR and FQNEAQ (reference sequence). The CDR3 DNA follows: TGTGCCAGCAGCTCAACAGGGGGTTCACCCCTCCACTTT. It specifies CASSSTGGSPLHF.

The CDR3 sequence: CAWKPETAYYGYTF. The CDR3 DNA follows: TGTGCCTGGAAACCGGAGACGGCCTACTATGGCTACACCTTC. The rearrangement links TRBV30 to TRBJ1-2; D is unresolved. V was shortened by 4 bases and J by 3 bases, with 15 bases between the two germline ends. In germline, CDR1 is GTSNPN, CDR2 SVGIG (reference sequence). The CDR3 consists of 14 residues.

The CDR3 DNA reads as TGTGCCACCAGCCCAGACAGGGGCCGTATCAACTCTGGAAACACCATATATTTT. It is translated as CATSPDRGRINSGNTIYF. The rearrangement joins TRBV15 to TRBJ1-3, with 8 positions matching TRBD1. The length of the CDR3 is 18 residues. Germline CDR1 reads LNHNV; CDR2 reads YYDKDF (reference sequence). Losses at the gene ends were 5 bases for V and 0 bases for J; bases not matched to a gene: 12.

The chain carries TRBV7-2 and TRBJ1-2, with 9 bases that match TRBD1. Germline assignment: CDR1 SGHTA and CDR2 FQGNSA. This CDR3 region has 15 residues. With 6 bases clipped from V and 0 bases from J, the junction kept 5 bases outside the gene matches. This CDR3 is CASRGTGKTNYGYTF. The CDR3, as DNA: TGTGCCAGCAGGGGGACAGGGAAAACTAACTATGGCTACACCTTC.

The genes are TRBV7-8 and TRBJ2-7, with 10 bases aligning to TRBD1. CDR1 SGHVS and CDR2 FQNEAQ come from the germline V gene. This CDR3 is built from 15 residues. V shed 3 bases and J 1 base; nucleotides not matched to a gene: 3. CDR3 sequence reads: CASSLGTGVSYEQYF. Written as DNA, the CDR3 is TGTGCCAGCAGCTTGGGGACAGGGGTATCCTACGAGCAGTACTTC. The entire variable domain, with the rest obtained from reference TRBV7-8 and TRBJ2-7, is as follows: GAGVSQSPRYKVAKRGQDVALRCDPISGHVSLFWYQQALGQGPEFLTYFQNEAQLDKSGLPSDRFFAERPEGSVSTLKIQRTQQEDSAVYLCASSLGTGVSYEQYFGPGTRLTVT.

This clone was observed a single time. The chain employs TRBV6-4 and TRBJ2-1; 12 bases are shared with TRBD2. This CDR3 is built from 15 residues. Trimming removed 3 bases from V and 5 bases from J; junction bases left unmatched: 2. Germline values: CDR1 MRHNA, CDR2 SNTAGT. The CDR3 DNA reads TGTGCCAGCAGTGAGACTAGCGGGGGTGACAATGAGCAGTTCTTC. Its translation is CASSETSGGDNEQFF.

The chain is built from TRBV24-1 and TRBJ1-5; 7 nucleotides line up with TRBD1. Trimming cost V 7 bases and J 7 bases; bases outside gene matches: 9. Germline V lookup: CDR1 KGHDR, CDR2 SFDVKD. CDR3 size: 14 residues. Here the CDR3 DNA reads TGTGCCACCAGCCGAAGAGGGGGCCCACAGCCCCAGCATTTT. It encodes CATSRRGGPQPQHF.

The chain links TRBV12-5 to TRBJ2-7; D perhaps matches TRBD1 (6 bases). The ends were cut back, 0 bases at V and 3 bases at J, with 12 bases in the middle. The CDR3 consists of 15 residues. Germline V CDR1 and CDR2: LGHNT, FRNRAP. The CDR3 nucleotides are TGTGCTAGTGGTTTGGTGGCTGGACAGAACTACGAGCAGTACTTC. It translates to CASGLVAGQNYEQYF.

The rearrangement uses TRBV10-2 and TRBJ2-7; tentatively, D is TRBD1 (6 bases). This CDR3 comprises 15 residues. Germline CDR1 reads WSHSY; CDR2 reads SAAADI. V was clipped by 6 bases and J by 2 bases, with 17 bases between them. DNA of the CDR3: TGCGCCAGCAGCGAGCCAAGGGACACCCCCTACGAGCAGTACTTC. It is translated as CASSEPRDTPYEQYF.

The V and J genes are TRBV29-1 and TRBJ2-1; 8 positions match TRBD1. Trimming at V came to 7 bases and at J to 7 bases, leaving 6 bases not matched to a gene. The germline V gene encodes CDR1 SQVTM and CDR2 ANQGSEA. The CDR3 contains 12 residues. CDR3 sequence (DNA): TGCAGCGAGCAGGGGGCGAGGAATGAGCAGTTCTTC. This codes for CSEQGARNEQFF.

The chain is built from TRBV6-2 or TRBV6-3 and TRBJ1-5, with no clear D. Germline V gene lookup returns CDR1 MNHEY and CDR2 SVGEGT. This CDR3 spans 19 amino acids. The V gene lost 3 bases and the J gene lost 1 base, with 22 bases spanning the gap. In DNA form, the CDR3 reads TGTGCCAGCAGTTATAGGAATCTGGGAGGGCTTGGAAGCAATCAGCCCCAGCATTTT. Amino acids: CASSYRNLGGLGSNQPQHF.

The chain combines TRBV27 with TRBJ2-6; no firm D call. The CDR3 is made up of 13 amino acids. Germline-derived CDR1 and CDR2 are MNHEY and SMNVEV (reference sequence). V gave up 5 bases and J gave up 4 bases, with 6 bases separating them. CDR3 nucleotide sequence: TGTGCCAGCAGTCCCTTGGGGGCCAACGTCCTGACTTTC. Translated: CASSPLGANVLTF.

The sample holds one count of this clone. The V and J genes are TRBV3-1 (or the pseudogene TRBV3-2) and TRBJ2-2; 12 positions agree with TRBD2. The germline gives CDR1 LGHDT, CDR2 YNNKEL (reference sequence). J gave up 6 bases and V 2 bases, and 10 bases lay outside the gene matches. The CDR3 spans 18 residues. DNA of the CDR3: TGTGCCAGCAGCCAACTAGCGGGGGGGACCGGTCGTCCCGGGGAGCTGTTTTTT. Amino acid sequence: CASSQLAGGTGRPGELFF.

The chain carries TRBV13 and TRBJ2-5; maybe TRBD1 (6 bases). The V end lost 0 bases, the J end lost 4 bases, and 9 bases lay between the germline ends. The CDR3 has 14 amino acids. Germline V gene sequence: CDR1 PRHDT, CDR2 FYEKMQ (reference sequence). The chain's CDR3 is CASSLGDRRETQYF. The CDR3 DNA is TGTGCCAGCAGCTTAGGGGACAGAAGAGAGACCCAGTACTTC. Drawing the rest from reference TRBV13 and TRBJ2-5, the complete variable domain is AAGVIQSPRHLIKEKRETATLKCYPIPRHDTVYWYQQGPGQDPQFLISFYEKMQSDKGSIPDRFSAQQFSDYHSELNMSSLELGDSALYFCASSLGDRRETQYFGPGTRLLVL.

Only one count was recorded for this clone. The chain employs TRBV7-9 and TRBJ2-2; a weak D match, TRBD2 (5 bases). The CDR3 contains 14 residues. Trimming took 4 bases from V and 8 from J, leaving 14 bases between them. The germline CDR1 and CDR2 sequences are SEHNR and FQNEAQ (reference sequence). The CDR3 spells CASSSDRGVGELFF. The CDR3 DNA follows: TGTGCCAGCAGCTCGGACCGGGGAGTAGGGGAGCTGTTTTTT.

The chain combines TRBV5-1 with TRBJ2-7; 7 nucleotides line up with TRBD1. Per the germline V gene, CDR1 is SGHRS and CDR2 is YFSETQ. Trimming took 5 bases from V and 2 from J; bases not matched to a gene: 10. This CDR3 is built from 15 residues. The CDR3, as DNA: TGCGCCAGCAGACCTAATTCCGGGACAGCCTACGAGCAGTACTTC. It codes for CASRPNSGTAYEQYF.